The clone carrying this TCR beta chain was counted a few times. This sample stems from a study of response to subunit inactivated influenza vaccine. This CDR3 has 13 residues. Trimming removed 8 bases from V and 3 bases from J, with 12 bases in between. Germline V gene sequence: CDR1 LGHNA, CDR2 YSLEER. Each CDR3 protein gets one entry after TCRdb re-called the RT-PCR reads with MiXCR. This sample has about 190,000 distinct CDR3 sequences, with roughly 14% found just once. The origin of this receptor is a man aged 45-60 years who received an inactivated influenza vaccine. The V call is TRBV4-3, the J call TRBJ2-3; D remains ambiguous. This specimen consisted of CD8+ T cells sorted from PBMCs, obtained roughly 5 days after vaccination. This chain's CDR3 is CASGWWGTDTQYF. CDR3 in DNA: TGCGCCAGCGGTTGGTGGGGTACAGATACGCAGTATTTT.